These 3 T cell receptor beta chains share one sample of origin, sequenced in a study of T cells in Graves' hyperthyroidism and ophthalmopathy. Amplified TCR beta CDR3 regions derived from RNA transcripts. During a first-round RT-PCR of the TCR CDR3, the HTBI primer set was used. Using its own MiXCR run on the multiplex PCR reads, TCRdb lists one record per CDR3 protein. The data contain about 380,000 distinct CDR3 sequences, roughly 13% of them seen just once; the ten biggest clones take up around 21%. The material sequenced was blood. Every receptor here comes from a man aged 25-40 years with Graves' hyperthyroidism that later progressed to Graves' ophthalmopathy.

The V call is TRBV13, the J call TRBJ2-2, with TRBD1 identical over 10 bases. This CDR3 region has 17 residues. J was trimmed by 7 bases and V by 6 bases; bases with no gene match: 14. Germline CDR1 and CDR2: PRHDT and FYEKMQ (reference sequence). The DNA for the CDR3 is TGTGCCAGCAGAGTCCGAAGCCGGGACAGGGGAATCGGGGAGCTGTTTTTT. Residues: CASRVRSRDRGIGELFF.

V usage is TRBV6-1 and J usage is TRBJ2-7; 9 bases align to TRBD1. The trim removed 7 bases at V and 7 bases at J, leaving 11 bases unmatched. Germline assignment: CDR1 MNHNS and CDR2 SASEGT. The CDR3 length is 14 residues. CDR3 coding DNA: TGTGCCAGCACCCTAACCGGGACAGGGTGGGAGCAGTACTTC. Its translation: CASTLTGTGWEQYF.

Only a few counts were recorded for this clonotype. The V call is TRBV24-1, the J call TRBJ2-1; 7 bases match TRBD1. Germline CDR1 reads KGHDR; CDR2 reads SFDVKD. V lost 3 bases, J lost 6 bases, and 4 bases stayed unmatched. CDR3 length: 14 residues. The CDR3 nucleotides read TGTGCCACCAGTGATACTTGGACAGGCAATGAGCAGTTCTTC. Translated: CATSDTWTGNEQFF.